Listed here are 22 T cell receptor beta chains from one sample, sequenced in a study of blood T cell repertoires in COVID-19. Assay used: immunoSEQ multiplex PCR; TCRdb lists only in-frame clones, some missing. The sample lists 350,000 to 450,000 clones, about 90% seen once, with roughly 1.9% in the top ten. The sequenced sample was PBMCs or T cells enriched from blood (not recorded which). The receptors were gathered from a middle-aged man in a cohort exposed to, infected with or recovered from COVID-19 (not recorded which).

A few counts support this clone. The chain links TRBV27 to TRBJ2-1; tentatively, D is TRBD2 (6 bases). This CDR3 has 15 residues. Germline V gene data show CDR1 as MNHEY and CDR2 as SMNVEV (reference sequence). V dropped 7 bases and J dropped 0 bases, with 13 bases sitting between them. This chain's CDR3 is CASNRGGTSYNEQFF. CDR3 DNA sequence: TGTGCCAGCAACCGAGGCGGGACCTCCTACAATGAGCAGTTCTTC.

The CDR3 region has the DNA TGTGCCAGCAGCGGGAGGCAGGGGCAACTTGGTGGAAACACCATATATTTT. Protein: CASSGRQGQLGGNTIYF. This chain joins TRBV9 and TRBJ1-3; TRBD1 might be the D (6 bases). V was trimmed by 3 bases and J by 3 bases, leaving 19 bases between them. CDR1 is SGDLS and CDR2 is YYNGEE in the germline V gene. The CDR3 sequence is 17 residues long.

The chain couples TRBV18 to TRBJ1-4; TRBD1 might be the D (6 bases). The germline V gene has CDR1 KGHSH and CDR2 LQKENI. This CDR3 spans 16 amino acids. V dropped 3 bases and J dropped 5 bases, with 16 bases sitting between them. The CDR3 DNA sequence: TGTGCCAGCTCACCCAACGATTTGGGGGCGAATGAAAAACTGTTTTTT. Protein product: CASSPNDLGANEKLFF. The full variable domain, with the rest looked up from reference TRBV18 and TRBJ1-4, is NAGVMQNPRHLVRRRGQEARLRCSPMKGHSHVYWYRQLPEEGLKFMVYLQKENIIDESGMPKERFSAEFPKEGPSILRIQQVVRGDSAAYFCASSPNDLGANEKLFFGSGTQLSVL.

This chain links TRBV18 with TRBJ2-7, with TRBD2 matching over 9 bases. Per the germline V gene, CDR1 is KGHSH and CDR2 is LQKENI. The V segment lost 4 bases and the J segment 0 bases; nucleotides outside the gene matches: 7. The CDR3 consists of 16 residues. This CDR3 reads CASSRASGTSSYEQYF. The CDR3, as DNA: TGTGCCAGCTCACGGGCTAGCGGGACAAGCTCCTACGAGCAGTACTTC.

This clone came up once. The chain employs TRBV19 and TRBJ1-5, with 7 bases lining up with TRBD1. V lost 5 bases to trimming and J lost 2 bases; unmatched junction nucleotides: 6. This CDR3 spans 15 amino acids. From germline, CDR1 is LNHDA and CDR2 SQIVND (reference sequence). The CDR3 spells CASSPRDSGNQPQHF. As DNA, the CDR3 is TGTGCCAGTAGTCCCAGGGACAGCGGCAATCAGCCCCAGCATTTT.

V and J are TRBV7-2 and TRBJ2-1; D is possibly TRBD2 (6 bases). The V gene's germline CDR1 is SGHTA and CDR2 FQGNSA. V gave up 6 bases and J gave up 9 bases, with 15 bases separating them. This CDR3 is built from 13 residues. The CDR3 DNA is TGTGCCAGCAGTCCGCGGGATCTTAGTGAGCAGTTCTTC. Amino acids: CASSPRDLSEQFF.

The chain joins TRBV6-2 or TRBV6-3 to TRBJ1-4, with TRBD1 as a possible D gene (5 bases). The germline V and J ends were trimmed by 0 bases and 0 bases, with 14 bases remaining between them. The CDR3 spans 18 residues. Germline CDR1 is MNHEY and CDR2 is SVGEGT. The CDR3 loop is CASSYSRMGLATNEKLFF. The CDR3 bases are TGTGCCAGCAGTTACTCGAGGATGGGACTTGCAACTAATGAAAAACTGTTTTTT.

V is TRBV7-9 and J is TRBJ1-1; D ambiguous. V lost 7 bases and J 6 bases, leaving 15 bases between the germline ends. Germline lookup yields CDR1 SEHNR and CDR2 FQNEAQ (reference sequence). The CDR3 runs 13 residues. The chain's CDR3 is CASTTRERSEAFF. CDR3 in DNA: TGTGCCAGCACTACCCGCGAGAGGTCTGAAGCTTTCTTT.

The genes are TRBV5-1 and TRBJ2-1; a weak D match, TRBD2 (6 bases). V lost 5 bases and J lost 8, with 8 bases in between. The germline gives CDR1 SGHRS, CDR2 YFSETQ. The CDR3 spans 11 residues. The CDR3 bases are TGCGCCAGCAGACTAGCTGATGAGCAGTTCTTC. This sequence encodes CASRLADEQFF. The whole variable domain, filled in from reference TRBV5-1 and TRBJ2-1, reads KAGVTQTPRYLIKTRGQQVTLSCSPISGHRSVSWYQQTPGQGLQFLFEYFSETQRNKGNFPGRFSGRQFSNSRSEMNVSTLELGDSALYLCASRLADEQFFGPGTRLTVL.

This clone appeared a few times. V is TRBV19 and J is TRBJ2-7; 7 nucleotides agree with TRBD1. CDR1 and CDR2 (germline): LNHDA, SQIVND (reference sequence). This CDR3 region has 11 residues. V lost 8 bases, J lost 2 bases, and 0 bases stayed unmatched. Here the CDR3 DNA reads TGTGCCAGTGGGACAGCCTACGAGCAGTACTTC. It encodes CASGTAYEQYF.

This chain uses TRBV4-1 with TRBJ1-2; unclear D gene. The CDR3 is made up of 15 amino acids. The V gene's germline CDR1 is MGHRA and CDR2 YSYEKL. V shed 0 bases and J shed 8 bases, with 16 bases lying between them. CDR3 sequence: CASSQEPGRVGGYTF. CDR3 bases: TGCGCCAGCAGCCAAGAACCCGGGCGGGTGGGGGGCTACACCTTC.

This chain uses TRBV30 with TRBJ2-5; TRBD1 agrees at 9 bases. Per germline, CDR1 GTSNPN and CDR2 SVGIG (reference sequence). The junction had 11 bases not matched to a gene; V was cut back by 1 base and J by 5 bases. The CDR3 loop spans 16 amino acids. CDR3 protein: CAWSGWTGDLRETQYF. The DNA of the CDR3 is TGTGCCTGGAGTGGGTGGACAGGGGATCTCAGGGAGACCCAGTACTTC. Variable domain in full (rest from reference TRBV30 and TRBJ2-5): SQTIHQWPATLVQPVGSPLSLECTVEGTSNPNLYWYRQAAGRGLQLLFYSVGIGQISSEVPQNLSASRPQDRQFILSSKKLLLSDSGFYLCAWSGWTGDLRETQYFGPGTRLLVL.

The rearrangement links TRBV2 to TRBJ2-3, with TRBD2 as a possible D gene (5 bases). The V gene's germline CDR1 is SNHLY and CDR2 FYNNEI. V lost 7 bases and J lost 1, with 6 bases in between. The CDR3 runs to 12 residues. The CDR3 bases are TGTGCCAGCAACGGGGGCACAGATACGCAGTATTTT. Its translation is CASNGGTDTQYF.

The genes are TRBV19 and TRBJ2-2; 7 bases map to TRBD2. The CDR3 is made up of 15 amino acids. The germline V gene has CDR1 LNHDA and CDR2 SQIVND (reference sequence). Trimming removed 5 bases from V and 3 bases from J; junction bases left unmatched: 6. In DNA form, the CDR3 reads TGTGCCAGTAGTGCCGACGGGGGGTACACCGGGGAGCTGTTTTTT. Translating it yields CASSADGGYTGELFF. The whole variable domain, remainder taken from reference TRBV19 and TRBJ2-2, is DGGITQSPKYLFRKEGQNVTLSCEQNLNHDAMYWYRQDPGQGLRLIYYSQIVNDFQKGDIAEGYSVSREKKESFPLTVTSAQKNPTAFYLCASSADGGYTGELFFGEGSRLTVL.

The rearrangement joins TRBV27 to TRBJ1-1; possibly TRBD1 for D (5 bases). CDR3 length: 14 amino acids. Per germline, CDR1 MNHEY and CDR2 SMNVEV (reference sequence). The germline V and J ends were trimmed by 7 bases and 0 bases, with 12 bases remaining between them. In DNA form, the CDR3 reads TGTGCCAGCAAGGGGTATGAGATGAACACTGAAGCTTTCTTT. It is translated as CASKGYEMNTEAFF.

The rearrangement links TRBV4-1 to TRBJ2-1; the match to TRBD2 covers 9 bases. The CDR3 has 14 residues. Unmatched junction bases numbered 3, after V lost 4 bases and J lost 5 bases. CDR1 and CDR2 (germline): MGHRA, YSYEKL. The CDR3 DNA reads TGCGCCAGCAGCCCGGCGGGAGGGAACAATGAGCAGTTCTTC. It encodes CASSPAGGNNEQFF.

The J gene is TRBJ1-4, the V gene TRBV27; D remains ambiguous. Germline V gene data show CDR1 as MNHEY and CDR2 as SMNVEV (reference sequence). This CDR3 is built from 14 residues. V was shortened by 6 bases and J by 0 bases, with 8 bases between the two germline ends. The CDR3 is CASSGGATNEKLFF. The CDR3 nucleotides read TGTGCCAGCAGCGGAGGTGCAACTAATGAAAAACTGTTTTTT.

In this sample, this clone turned up a few times. This sequence joins TRBV21-1 and TRBJ2-1; the table's D call of TRBD1 was not tested on the DNA. TRBV21-1 is a pseudogene segment. This CDR3 has 16 residues. CDR3 in DNA: TGTGCCAGCAGCAAAGGTAGTAAAGGGGAAACCAATGAGCAGTTCTTC. It is translated as CASSKGSKGETNEQFF.

This rearrangement joins TRBV2 to TRBJ2-7; D remains unclear. V was cut by 3 bases and J by 5 bases, with 17 bases left in between. CDR3 length equals 15 residues. Germline V lookup: CDR1 SNHLY, CDR2 FYNNEI. CDR3: CASSDSFGFVDEQYF. CDR3 in DNA: TGTGCCAGCAGTGACTCGTTCGGTTTTGTCGACGAGCAGTACTTC.

This clone came up once. The chain carries TRBV11-2 and TRBJ2-1, with 11 bases identical to TRBD2. CDR3 length: 18 amino acids. In germline, CDR1 is SGHAT, CDR2 FQNNGV. V was pared by 1 base and J by 6 bases, with 11 bases of the junction left unmatched. DNA of the CDR3: TGTGCCAGCAGCTTAGGGGCCGGACTAGCGGGTCCGGGCAATGAGCAGTTCTTC. It codes for CASSLGAGLAGPGNEQFF.

The CDR3 here is CASSSISGFTGELFF. CDR3 DNA sequence: TGTGCCAGCAGCTCTATATCAGGGTTTACCGGGGAGCTGTTTTTT. The rearrangement uses TRBV7-6 and TRBJ2-2; D is possibly TRBD1 (5 bases). Germline CDR1 is SGHVS and CDR2 is FNYEAQ. The V and J ends lost 4 bases and 5 bases respectively, with 14 bases between them. The CDR3 has 15 amino acids.

Only one count was recorded for this clone. The CDR3 region is CASSPAGGRENIQYF. The CDR3 nucleotides are TGTGCCAGCAGTCCGGCCGGGGGACGGGAAAACATTCAGTACTTC. The V call is TRBV28, the J call TRBJ2-4, with a weak D call TRBD2 (6 bases). Trimming shortened V by 5 bases and J by 5 bases, and 16 bases separated the two germline ends. The CDR3 runs 15 residues. CDR1 and CDR2 (germline): MDHEN, SYDVKM.